This T cell receptor (beta chain) was profiled in a study of T-cell reconstitution after alpha-beta-depleted transplantation in children. Study findings and constraints: Once a year had passed after transplant, T-cell counts and diversity came mostly from newly produced T cells. Two months or so post-transplant, alpha-beta T cells reportedly derived from several hundred expanded graft clones.

Library preparation (for TCRbeta) was performed with unique molecular identifiers. A single record per CDR3 protein comes from TCRdb applying MiXCR to the PCR reads. The sample has some 180,000 distinct CDR3 sequences; 6.6% are singletons. Germline V gene lookup returns CDR1 SSHAT and CDR2 FNYEAQ (reference sequence). The CDR3 length is 15 residues. Trimming took 5 bases from V and 7 from J; bases not matched to a gene: 8. About this clonotype: The antigen remains unidentified.

The chain combines TRBV7-7 with TRBJ2-1; 10 bases line up with TRBD1. This clonotype was obtained from a boy aged 2 to 10 with acute lymphoblastic leukemia, due to receive a stem cell transplant. The input for sequencing was PBMCs, taken before TCRalphabeta/CD19-depleted stem cell transplant. CDR3: CASSRDRGLANEQFF. In DNA form, the CDR3 reads TGTGCCAGCAGCCGTGACAGGGGGCTTGCAAATGAGCAGTTCTTC.